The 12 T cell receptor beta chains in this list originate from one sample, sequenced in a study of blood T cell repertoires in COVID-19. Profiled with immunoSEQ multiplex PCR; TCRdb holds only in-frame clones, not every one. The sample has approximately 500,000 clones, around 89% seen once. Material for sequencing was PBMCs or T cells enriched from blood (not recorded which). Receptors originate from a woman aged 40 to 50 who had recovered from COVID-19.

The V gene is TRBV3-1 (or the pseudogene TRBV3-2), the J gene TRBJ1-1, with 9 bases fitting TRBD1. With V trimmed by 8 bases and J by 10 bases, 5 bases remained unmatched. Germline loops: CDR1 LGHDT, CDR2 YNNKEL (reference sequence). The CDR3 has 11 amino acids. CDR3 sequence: CASGGTGIAFF. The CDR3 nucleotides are TGTGCCAGCGGGGGGACAGGGATAGCTTTCTTT.

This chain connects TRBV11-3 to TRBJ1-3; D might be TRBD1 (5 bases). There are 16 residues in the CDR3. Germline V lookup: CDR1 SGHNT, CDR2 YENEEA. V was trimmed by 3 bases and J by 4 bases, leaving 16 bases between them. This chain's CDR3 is CASSFRRGPPGNTIYF. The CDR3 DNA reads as TGTGCCAGCAGCTTTAGGCGGGGACCGCCAGGAAACACCATATATTTT.

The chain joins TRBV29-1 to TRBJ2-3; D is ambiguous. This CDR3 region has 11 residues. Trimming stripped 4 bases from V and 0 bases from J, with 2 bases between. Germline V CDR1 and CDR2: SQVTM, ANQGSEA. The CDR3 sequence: CSVASTDTQYF. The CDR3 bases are TGCAGCGTTGCGAGCACAGATACGCAGTATTTT.

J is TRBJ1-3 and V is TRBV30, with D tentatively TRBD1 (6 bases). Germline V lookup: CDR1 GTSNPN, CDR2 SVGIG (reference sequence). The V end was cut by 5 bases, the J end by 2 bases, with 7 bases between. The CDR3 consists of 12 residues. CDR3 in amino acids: CAWRTAGNTIYF. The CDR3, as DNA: TGTGCCTGGCGGACAGCTGGAAACACCATATATTTT.

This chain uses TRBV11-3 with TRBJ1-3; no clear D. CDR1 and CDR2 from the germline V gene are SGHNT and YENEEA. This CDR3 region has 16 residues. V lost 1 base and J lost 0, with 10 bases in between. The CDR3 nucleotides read TGTGCCAGCAGCTTAGGAGTTGGGAGCTCTGGAAACACCATATATTTT. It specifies CASSLGVGSSGNTIYF.

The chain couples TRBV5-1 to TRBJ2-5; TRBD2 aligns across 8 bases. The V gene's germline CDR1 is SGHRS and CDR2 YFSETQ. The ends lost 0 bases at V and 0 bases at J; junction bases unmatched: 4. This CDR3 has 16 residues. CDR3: CASSLVPGGNQETQYF. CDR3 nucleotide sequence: TGCGCCAGCAGCTTGGTTCCGGGAGGGAACCAAGAGACCCAGTACTTC.

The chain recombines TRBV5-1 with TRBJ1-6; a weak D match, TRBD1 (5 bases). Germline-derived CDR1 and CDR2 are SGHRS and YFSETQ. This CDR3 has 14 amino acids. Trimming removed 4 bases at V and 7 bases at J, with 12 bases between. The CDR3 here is CASSLDRQNSPLHF. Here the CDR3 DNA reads TGCGCCAGCAGCCTTGACAGACAAAATTCACCCCTCCACTTT.

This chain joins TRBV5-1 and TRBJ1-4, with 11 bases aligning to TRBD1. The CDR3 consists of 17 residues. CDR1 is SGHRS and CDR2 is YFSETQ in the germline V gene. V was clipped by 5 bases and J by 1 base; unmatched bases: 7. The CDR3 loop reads CASRSGTGGLTNEKLFF. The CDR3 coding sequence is TGCGCCAGCAGATCCGGGACAGGGGGTTTAACTAATGAAAAACTGTTTTTT.

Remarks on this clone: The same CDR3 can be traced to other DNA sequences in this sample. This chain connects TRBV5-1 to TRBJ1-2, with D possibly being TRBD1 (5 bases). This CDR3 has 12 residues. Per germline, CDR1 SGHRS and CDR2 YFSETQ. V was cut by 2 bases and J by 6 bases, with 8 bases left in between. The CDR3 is CASSLAGDGYTF. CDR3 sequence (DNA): TGCGCCAGCAGCTTAGCGGGGGATGGCTACACCTTC. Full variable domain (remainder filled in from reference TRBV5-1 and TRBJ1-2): KAGVTQTPRYLIKTRGQQVTLSCSPISGHRSVSWYQQTPGQGLQFLFEYFSETQRNKGNFPGRFSGRQFSNSRSEMNVSTLELGDSALYLCASSLAGDGYTFGSGTRLTVV.

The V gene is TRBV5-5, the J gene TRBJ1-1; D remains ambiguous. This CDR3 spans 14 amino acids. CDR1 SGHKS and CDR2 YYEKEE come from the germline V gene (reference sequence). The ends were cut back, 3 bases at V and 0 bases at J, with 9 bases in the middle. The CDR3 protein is CASSSRNVNTEAFF. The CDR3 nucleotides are TGTGCCAGCAGCTCGAGAAATGTGAACACTGAAGCTTTCTTT.

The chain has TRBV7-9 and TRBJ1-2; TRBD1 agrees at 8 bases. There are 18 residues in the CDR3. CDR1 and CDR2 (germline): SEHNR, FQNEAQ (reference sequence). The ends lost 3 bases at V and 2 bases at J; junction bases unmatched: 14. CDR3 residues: CASSFYETNRGGNYGYTF. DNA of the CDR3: TGTGCCAGCAGCTTCTACGAAACGAACAGGGGGGGAAACTATGGCTACACCTTC.

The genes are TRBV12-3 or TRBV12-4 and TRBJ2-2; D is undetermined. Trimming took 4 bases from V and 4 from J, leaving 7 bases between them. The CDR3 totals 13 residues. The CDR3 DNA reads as TGTGCCAGCAGTTCTAGGAGCACCGGGGAGCTGTTTTTT. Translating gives CASSSRSTGELFF.